These 21 T cell receptor beta chains came from one sample sequenced in a study of lymphopenia after photon versus proton radiotherapy. Sequenced by immunoSEQ multiplex PCR; TCRdb stores in-frame clones only, minus some. The top ten hold approximately 4.8% of the sample, which has around 150,000 clones, more than 85% seen once. Sequenced material: peripheral blood, taken from a patient treated with photon-based radiotherapy. These receptors originate from a man between 45 and 60 years old with gastric cancer.

The chain has TRBV7-2 and TRBJ2-1; tentative D call: TRBD2 (6 bases). The CDR3 consists of 15 residues. The V gene lost 1 base and the J gene lost 2 bases, with 9 bases spanning the gap. Germline lookup yields CDR1 SGHTA and CDR2 FQGNSA. The CDR3 coding sequence is TGTGCCAGCAGCTTAGTCCAGCGGGCCTACAATGAGCAGTTCTTC. It translates to CASSLVQRAYNEQFF. The variable domain in full, completed from reference TRBV7-2 and TRBJ2-1, reads GAGVSQSPSNKVTEKGKDVELRCDPISGHTALYWYRQSLGQGLEFLIYFQGNSAPDKSGLPSDRFSAERTGGSVSTLTIQRTQQEDSAVYLCASSLVQRAYNEQFFGPGTRLTVL.

V usage is TRBV11-2 and J usage is TRBJ2-7; 10 bases align to TRBD2. CDR1 and CDR2 (germline): SGHAT, FQNNGV. CDR3 length: 14 residues. V shed 1 base, J shed 6 bases, and the junction held 3 bases outside the gene matches. This CDR3 reads CASSLAGTSVEQYF. CDR3 bases: TGTGCCAGCAGCTTAGCCGGGACTAGCGTCGAGCAGTACTTC.

Sample share makes this clone medium-sized. This chain joins TRBV19 and TRBJ2-3; TRBD2 might be the D (6 bases). The CDR3 totals 17 residues. Germline V gene data show CDR1 as LNHDA and CDR2 as SQIVND (reference sequence). The V end was cut by 3 bases, the J end by 0 bases, with 16 bases between. CDR3 in amino acids: CASSMVAGFSSTDTQYF. CDR3 nucleotides: TGTGCCAGTAGTATGGTGGCGGGGTTTTCTAGCACAGATACGCAGTATTTT.

The V call is TRBV6-5, the J call TRBJ2-5; possible D gene TRBD2, 6 bases. The CDR3 length is 16 residues. The V and J ends lost 2 bases and 5 bases respectively, with 18 bases between them. Germline assignment: CDR1 MNHEY and CDR2 SVGAGI. CDR3 bases: TGTGCCAGCAGTTACCCCCGAGAGGAGGGCTCGGAGACCCAGTACTTC. Its protein product is CASSYPREEGSETQYF.

This clone came up a few times. This chain uses TRBV19 with TRBJ2-7; the match to TRBD2 covers 8 bases. Germline CDR1 reads LNHDA; CDR2 reads SQIVND (reference sequence). The ends lost 0 bases at V and 2 bases at J; junction bases unmatched: 6. The CDR3 is 16 amino acids. The DNA for the CDR3 is TGTGCCAGTAGTATAGACGGGGCGGGAGGTACCTACGAGCAGTACTTC. Translating it yields CASSIDGAGGTYEQYF. Drawing the rest from reference TRBV19 and TRBJ2-7, the complete variable domain is DGGITQSPKYLFRKEGQNVTLSCEQNLNHDAMYWYRQDPGQGLRLIYYSQIVNDFQKGDIAEGYSVSREKKESFPLTVTSAQKNPTAFYLCASSIDGAGGTYEQYFGPGTRLTVT.

Remarks on this clone: Other DNA sequences in this specimen translate into the identical CDR3. The chain recombines TRBV10-3 with TRBJ1-5, with D maybe TRBD1 (5 bases). Trimming left V 6 bases short and J 1 base short, with 7 bases between. Germline CDR1 is ENHRY and CDR2 is SYGVKD. The CDR3 has 13 amino acids. In nucleotides, the CDR3 is TGTGCCATCAGCTGGGACAGCAATCAGCCCCAGCATTTT. Its protein product is CAISWDSNQPQHF.

This clone was counted once. The chain employs TRBV18 and TRBJ2-5, with TRBD2 as a possible D gene (7 bases). Looked up from germline, CDR1 is KGHSH and CDR2 is LQKENI. The CDR3 runs 16 residues. Trimming cost V 3 bases and J 5 bases, with 19 bases left between them. DNA of the CDR3: TGTGCCAGCTCACCGGTCCTAGCGGCAGGGGTGGAGACCCAGTACTTC. Protein: CASSPVLAAGVETQYF. Full variable domain (missing parts from reference TRBV18 and TRBJ2-5): NAGVMQNPRHLVRRRGQEARLRCSPMKGHSHVYWYRQLPEEGLKFMVYLQKENIIDESGMPKERFSAEFPKEGPSILRIQQVVRGDSAAYFCASSPVLAAGVETQYFGPGTRLLVL.

This chain joins TRBV19 and TRBJ2-2; 14 bases agree with TRBD2. The CDR3 is made up of 15 amino acids. The germline CDR1 and CDR2 sequences are LNHDA and SQIVND (reference sequence). V dropped 6 bases and J dropped 4; count of bases not matched to a gene: 1. The CDR3 DNA follows: TGTGCCAGTAGCGGACTAGCGGGAGGCACCGGGGAGCTGTTTTTT. This gives the protein CASSGLAGGTGELFF. Complete variable domain (other parts from reference TRBV19 and TRBJ2-2): DGGITQSPKYLFRKEGQNVTLSCEQNLNHDAMYWYRQDPGQGLRLIYYSQIVNDFQKGDIAEGYSVSREKKESFPLTVTSAQKNPTAFYLCASSGLAGGTGELFFGEGSRLTVL.

The chain couples TRBV30 to TRBJ1-5, with a tentative D call TRBD1 (6 bases). Trimming took off 0 bases at V and 0 bases at J, with 9 bases between the two ends. The CDR3 totals 15 residues. Germline CDR1 and CDR2: GTSNPN and SVGIG (reference sequence). DNA of the CDR3: TGTGCCTGGAGTGTTGGCAGGGGTAGCAATCAGCCCCAGCATTTT. It specifies CAWSVGRGSNQPQHF.

V usage is TRBV7-9 and J usage is TRBJ2-1; 7 positions agree with TRBD2. The germline gives CDR1 SEHNR, CDR2 FQNEAQ (reference sequence). The CDR3 covers 14 residues. Trimming took 8 bases from V and 1 from J; bases not matched to a gene: 5. In nucleotides, the CDR3 is TGTGCCAGCCTCACTAGCGAATCCTACAATGAGCAGTTCTTC. This codes for CASLTSESYNEQFF.

This chain links TRBV2 with TRBJ2-7; 9 bases are a match to TRBD2. CDR1 and CDR2 from the germline V gene are SNHLY and FYNNEI. This CDR3 region has 15 residues. The V and J ends lost 3 bases and 3 bases, in that order; junction bases with no gene match: 6. This CDR3 is CASSDGASGNYEQYF. CDR3 DNA sequence: TGTGCCAGCAGTGACGGGGCTAGCGGGAACTACGAGCAGTACTTC.

The J gene is TRBJ2-7, the V gene TRBV7-2; the match to TRBD2 covers 7 bases. Germline CDR1 and CDR2: SGHTA and FQGNSA. With 3 bases clipped from V and 0 bases from J, the junction kept 2 bases outside the gene matches. CDR3 length equals 14 residues. CDR3 residues: CASSLGGFSYEQYF. In nucleotides, the CDR3 is TGTGCCAGCAGCTTGGGAGGGTTCTCCTACGAGCAGTACTTC.

There are a few counts of this clone. This rearrangement joins TRBV7-9 to TRBJ1-5, with D perhaps TRBD1 (6 bases). Per germline, CDR1 SEHNR and CDR2 FQNEAQ (reference sequence). The CDR3 is 14 amino acids. V lost 5 bases and J 7 bases, leaving 15 bases between the germline ends. The CDR3 region is CASSPTGTEQPQHF. CDR3 sequence (DNA): TGTGCCAGCAGCCCCACAGGGACTGAGCAGCCCCAGCATTTT.

The V call is TRBV9, the J call TRBJ2-2; D unclear. Germline-derived CDR1 and CDR2 are SGDLS and YYNGEE. The CDR3 has 15 amino acids. V lost 1 base and J lost 8, with 15 bases in between. This chain's CDR3 is CASSVSATDGGELFF. CDR3 nucleotides: TGTGCCAGCAGCGTATCGGCCACCGATGGAGGGGAGCTGTTTTTT.

The chain joins TRBV7-7 to TRBJ2-2; no definite D call. Trimming stripped 8 bases from V and 3 bases from J, with 7 bases between. From germline, CDR1 is SSHAT and CDR2 FNYEAQ (reference sequence). This CDR3 contains 12 residues. CDR3: CASGGYTGELFF. The CDR3 DNA is TGTGCCAGCGGCGGCTACACCGGGGAGCTGTTTTTT.

The J gene is TRBJ1-1, the V gene TRBV15; D is unclear. With 1 base removed from V and 1 base from J, the gap between germline ends came to 4 bases. The germline CDR1 and CDR2 sequences are LNHNV and YYDKDF (reference sequence). This CDR3 comprises 13 residues. Here the CDR3 reads CATSRGENTEAFF. The CDR3 DNA follows: TGTGCCACCAGCAGAGGGGAGAACACTGAAGCTTTCTTT. Using reference TRBV15 and TRBJ1-1 for the parts outside the CDR3, the full variable domain is DAMVIQNPRYQVTQFGKPVTLSCSQTLNHNVMYWYQQKSSQAPKLLFHYYDKDFNNEADTPDNFQSRRPNTSFCFLDIRSPGLGDTAMYLCATSRGENTEAFFGQGTRLTVV.

Points on this clone: Different DNA sequences within this sample yield the same CDR3. This chain joins TRBV30 and TRBJ1-2; D gene uncertain. Germline lookup yields CDR1 GTSNPN and CDR2 SVGIG (reference sequence). There are 13 residues in the CDR3. The V gene lost 2 bases and the J gene lost 1 base, with 8 bases spanning the gap. CDR3 amino acids: CAWSLGINYGYTF. The CDR3 coding sequence is TGTGCCTGGAGTTTGGGAATTAACTATGGCTACACCTTC. The whole variable domain, remainder taken from reference TRBV30 and TRBJ1-2, is SQTIHQWPATLVQPVGSPLSLECTVEGTSNPNLYWYRQAAGRGLQLLFYSVGIGQISSEVPQNLSASRPQDRQFILSSKKLLLSDSGFYLCAWSLGINYGYTFGSGTRLTVV.

The rearrangement uses TRBV18 and TRBJ2-7, with 10 bases matching TRBD2. The germline gives CDR1 KGHSH, CDR2 LQKENI. V shed 3 bases and J 5 bases; nucleotides not matched to a gene: 10. CDR3 length: 16 amino acids. The CDR3 region has the DNA TGTGCCAGCTCACCGCTTGCACTAGCGGGACGTAACGAGCAGTACTTC. Its translation is CASSPLALAGRNEQYF.

This sequence joins TRBV7-9 and TRBJ2-3, with 7 bases matching TRBD1. This CDR3 region has 16 residues. Per germline, CDR1 SEHNR and CDR2 FQNEAQ (reference sequence). The V segment lost 5 bases and the J segment 2 bases; nucleotides outside the gene matches: 10. The DNA of the CDR3 is TGTGCCAGCAGCCCGCCGACAGGGACCGCCACAGATACGCAGTATTTT. It codes for CASSPPTGTATDTQYF.

This chain links TRBV7-8 with TRBJ2-5, with D perhaps TRBD1 (5 bases). The germline V gene encodes CDR1 SGHVS and CDR2 FQNEAQ. The CDR3 consists of 13 residues. V was pared by 6 bases and J by 4 bases, with 12 bases between. CDR3 nucleotide sequence: TGTGCCAGCAGAGTTGGGGCTGGAGAGACCCAGTACTTC. This gives the protein CASRVGAGETQYF. Full variable domain (rest looked up from reference TRBV7-8 and TRBJ2-5): GAGVSQSPRYKVAKRGQDVALRCDPISGHVSLFWYQQALGQGPEFLTYFQNEAQLDKSGLPSDRFFAERPEGSVSTLKIQRTQQEDSAVYLCASRVGAGETQYFGPGTRLLVL.

The chain joins TRBV28 to TRBJ2-7; D is possibly TRBD2 (9 bases). The V end was cut by 10 bases, the J end by 1 base, with 20 bases between. The germline CDR1 and CDR2 sequences are MDHEN and SYDVKM. The CDR3 totals 15 residues. The CDR3 DNA is TGTGCCACGACGCGGGGGGGACAGGTGTCCTACGAGCAGTACTTC. Translated: CATTRGGQVSYEQYF.